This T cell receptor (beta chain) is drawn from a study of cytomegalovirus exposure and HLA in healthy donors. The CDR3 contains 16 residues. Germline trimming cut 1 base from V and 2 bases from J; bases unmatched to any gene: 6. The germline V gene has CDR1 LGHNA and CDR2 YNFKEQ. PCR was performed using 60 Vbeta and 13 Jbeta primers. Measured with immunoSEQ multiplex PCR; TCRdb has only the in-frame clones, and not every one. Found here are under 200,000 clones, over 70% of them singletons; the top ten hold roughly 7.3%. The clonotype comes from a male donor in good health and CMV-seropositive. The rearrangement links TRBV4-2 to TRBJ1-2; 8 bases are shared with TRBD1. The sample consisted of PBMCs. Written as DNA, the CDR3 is TGTGCCAGCAGCCAAGGCGGGGCAGGGGGCAACTATGGCTACACCTTC. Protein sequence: CASSQGGAGGNYGYTF.